A single sample gave rise to the 10 T cell receptor beta chains below, sequenced in a study of radiotherapy plus CTLA-4 blockade in lung cancer. This table comes from immunoSEQ multiplex PCR, and its TCRdb copy is limited to in-frame clones, with some not included. The table includes about 38,000 clones, 60% to 75% detected once. Sequencing used peripheral blood, obtained from a patient treated with radiotherapy plus ipilimumab. The receptors here all came from a human donor with non-small cell lung cancer who had stable disease on radiotherapy plus ipilimumab.

This rearrangement joins TRBV25-1 to TRBJ1-5; perhaps TRBD1 as D (6 bases). The CDR3 totals 17 residues. Germline V CDR1 and CDR2: MGHDK, SYGVNS. Trimming pared 1 base from V and 2 bases from J, leaving 15 bases between. The CDR3 loop reads CASSESRGFGGNQPQHF. The CDR3 DNA sequence: TGTGCCAGCAGTGAATCAAGGGGGTTTGGTGGCAATCAGCCCCAGCATTTT.

The V and J genes are TRBV6-1 and TRBJ2-7; a weak D match, TRBD1 (5 bases). The ends were cut back, 3 bases at V and 9 bases at J, with 12 bases in the middle. The germline gives CDR1 MNHNS, CDR2 SASEGT. The CDR3 length is 12 residues. In DNA form, the CDR3 reads TGTGCCAGCAGTGACAACAGGATGGGGCAGTACGTC. Protein sequence: CASSDNRMGQYV.

V and J are TRBV14 and TRBJ1-2; no reliable D call. CDR1 and CDR2 (germline): SGHDN, FVKESK. This CDR3 has 15 amino acids. V was cut by 0 bases and J by 5 bases, with 13 bases left in between. CDR3 nucleotides: TGTGCCAGCAGCCAAGATCGGGCCTACGGTTATGGCTACACCTTC. Translated: CASSQDRAYGYGYTF. The variable domain in full, completed from reference TRBV14 and TRBJ1-2, reads EAGVTQFPSHSVIEKGQTVTLRCDPISGHDNLYWYRRVMGKEIKFLLHFVKESKQDESGMPNNRFLAERTGGTYSTLKVQPAELEDSGVYFCASSQDRAYGYGYTFGSGTRLTVV.

The chain combines TRBV4-3 with TRBJ1-6; D perhaps matches TRBD1 (6 bases). Trimming pared 2 bases from V and 5 bases from J, leaving 13 bases between. The CDR3 covers 16 residues. Germline CDR1 reads LGHNA; CDR2 reads YSLEER. This CDR3 reads CASSQPLGQHNSPLHF. The CDR3 DNA sequence: TGCGCCAGCAGCCAACCCCTAGGACAGCATAATTCACCCCTCCACTTT.

A single count supports this clone. This chain links TRBV10-3 with TRBJ1-1; D is undetermined. The CDR3 runs to 13 residues. The V and J ends lost 2 bases and 6 bases respectively, with 10 bases between them. Germline V gives CDR1 ENHRY, CDR2 SYGVKD. The CDR3 region has the DNA TGTGCCATCAGTGAGCGGGGAAGCGCTGAAGCTTTCTTT. Amino acids: CAISERGSAEAFF.

This rearrangement joins TRBV7-9 to TRBJ1-1; no definite D call. Trimming took off 7 bases at V and 0 bases at J, with 12 bases between the two ends. Germline V gene data show CDR1 as SEHNR and CDR2 as FQNEAQ (reference sequence). The CDR3 has 14 amino acids. CDR3 nucleotide sequence: TGTGCCAGCACCCCAATGGTCGTGAACACTGAAGCTTTCTTT. Translated, it gives CASTPMVVNTEAFF.

This sequence joins TRBV19 and TRBJ1-5; 7 nucleotides align to TRBD1. Germline V gives CDR1 LNHDA, CDR2 SQIVND (reference sequence). With 7 bases clipped from V and 1 base from J, the junction kept 13 bases outside the gene matches. The CDR3 spans 17 residues. As DNA, the CDR3 is TGTGCCAGTACCAATTCCCTCAACAGGGGAAGCAATCAGCCCCAGCATTTT. It specifies CASTNSLNRGSNQPQHF.

The rearrangement joins TRBV11-2 to TRBJ2-5; maybe TRBD1 (5 bases). Trimming pared 0 bases from V and 1 base from J, leaving 9 bases between. Germline V lookup: CDR1 SGHAT, CDR2 FQNNGV. The CDR3 runs 15 residues. The CDR3 DNA reads TGTGCCAGCAGCTTAGATCGACAGCTCCAAGAGACCCAGTACTTC. It translates to CASSLDRQLQETQYF. The full variable domain, in which reference TRBV11-2 and TRBJ2-5 provide the parts outside the CDR3, is EAGVAQSPRYKIIEKRQSVAFWCNPISGHATLYWYQQILGQGPKLLIQFQNNGVVDDSQLPKDRFSAERLKGVDSTLKIQPAKLEDSAVYLCASSLDRQLQETQYFGPGTRLLVL.

The rearrangement joins TRBV5-4 to TRBJ2-5; no clear D. CDR3 length: 13 residues. V was shortened by 0 bases and J by 5 bases, with 8 bases between the two germline ends. Germline values: CDR1 SGHNT, CDR2 YYREEE (reference sequence). CDR3 bases: TGTGCCAGCAGCTTGGTTCGTACGGAGACCCAGTACTTC. Protein sequence: CASSLVRTETQYF.

The chain employs TRBV7-2 and TRBJ1-5; D gene ambiguous. Germline CDR1 and CDR2: SGHTA and FQGNSA. V dropped 5 bases and J dropped 4 bases, with 9 bases sitting between them. CDR3 size: 13 residues. DNA of the CDR3: TGTGCCAGCAGCAGATGGGAGAATCAGCCCCAGCATTTT. It codes for CASSRWENQPQHF.